Shown below are 10 T cell receptor beta chains from a single sample sequenced in a study of cytomegalovirus exposure and HLA in healthy donors. The PCR used 60 Vbeta and 13 Jbeta primers. Data came from immunoSEQ multiplex PCR; TCRdb stores just in-frame clones and leaves some out. Among around 180,000 clones, around 85% were seen once, and the ten largest hold 1%. Source material: PBMCs. These receptors all stem from a boy younger than 10 in good health and CMV-seronegative.

The V and J genes are TRBV9 and TRBJ2-7, with D possibly being TRBD2 (6 bases). In germline, CDR1 is SGDLS, CDR2 YYNGEE. The CDR3 sequence is 15 residues long. V lost 0 bases and J lost 4, with 14 bases in between. This CDR3 is CASSVGNGGPYEQYF. The CDR3 DNA is TGTGCCAGCAGCGTAGGCAACGGAGGGCCATACGAGCAGTACTTC.

DNA of the CDR3: TGTGCCAGCAGCCAAGTTGCGGGGGGGCCCTACAATGAGCAGTTCTTC. Residues: CASSQVAGGPYNEQFF. The chain combines TRBV4-2 with TRBJ2-1; TRBD2 matches at 9 bases. Looked up from germline, CDR1 is LGHNA and CDR2 is YNFKEQ. CDR3 size: 16 residues. Trimming took 1 base from V and 2 from J; bases not matched to a gene: 3.

In its sample, this clone was seen once. V and J are TRBV11-2 and TRBJ2-7, with D possibly matching TRBD1 (6 bases). V was cut by 4 bases and J by 1 base, with 11 bases left in between. There are 14 residues in the CDR3. Per germline, CDR1 SGHAT and CDR2 FQNNGV. The CDR3 nucleotides are TGTGCCAGCAGCTCCTACAGGGTATCCTACGAGCAGTACGTC. Translation: CASSSYRVSYEQYV.

This chain uses TRBV5-5 with TRBJ2-7; 7 nucleotides agree with TRBD1. The junction had 8 bases not matched to a gene; V was cut back by 5 bases and J by 0 bases. CDR1 and CDR2 (germline): SGHKS, YYEKEE (reference sequence). The CDR3 has 15 residues. CDR3 DNA: TGTGCCAGCAGGGCCGGGACAGCTAACTCCTACGAGCAGTACGTC. It encodes CASRAGTANSYEQYV.

The chain is built from TRBV2 and TRBJ1-2; tentative D call: TRBD1 (5 bases). Trimming stripped 3 bases from V and 3 bases from J, with 11 bases between. CDR3 length: 14 amino acids. The germline gives CDR1 SNHLY, CDR2 FYNNEI. The CDR3 sequence is CASSDLREDYGYTF. The CDR3 coding sequence is TGTGCCAGCAGTGATCTCAGGGAAGACTATGGCTACACCTTC.

The rearrangement uses TRBV28 and TRBJ2-7; 12 nucleotides align to TRBD2. CDR1 is MDHEN and CDR2 is SYDVKM in the germline V gene. This CDR3 spans 15 amino acids. V was pared by 5 bases and J by 4 bases, with 6 bases of the junction left unmatched. The CDR3 loop reads CASSPGLAGSYEQYF. The CDR3 nucleotides are TGTGCCAGCAGTCCAGGACTAGCGGGATCGTACGAGCAGTACTTC.

This clone was picked up one time. J is TRBJ1-1 and V is TRBV5-6; no definite D call. The CDR3 has 13 amino acids. V was clipped by 2 bases and J by 2 bases, with 7 bases between them. Germline V CDR1 and CDR2: SGHDT, YYEEEE. The CDR3 sequence is CASSFAVNTEAFF. In DNA form, the CDR3 reads TGTGCCAGCAGCTTCGCAGTAAACACTGAAGCTTTCTTT.

J is TRBJ1-3 and V is TRBV29-1; no definite D call. The CDR3 is made up of 12 amino acids. CDR1 SQVTM and CDR2 ANQGSEA come from the germline V gene. V was shortened by 1 base and J by 8 bases, with 9 bases between the two germline ends. CDR3 region: CSVEGVRDTIYF. DNA of the CDR3: TGCAGCGTTGAAGGGGTCCGGGACACCATATATTTT.

This clone appeared a few times. The chain carries TRBV7-9 and TRBJ1-2, with TRBD1 as a possible D gene (5 bases). The V and J ends lost 0 bases and 2 bases respectively, with 10 bases between them. CDR1 and CDR2 from the germline V gene are SEHNR and FQNEAQ (reference sequence). This CDR3 contains 15 residues. For the CDR3, the DNA is TGTGCCAGCAGCTTAGCTGATCCAGGGAACTATGGCTACACCTTC. Translation gives CASSLADPGNYGYTF.

The genes are TRBV10-3 and TRBJ1-5; D uncertain. Trimming took 2 bases from V and 5 from J, leaving 7 bases between them. CDR1 ENHRY and CDR2 SYGVKD come from the germline V gene. The CDR3 is made up of 13 amino acids. CDR3 region: CAISEEIHQPQHF. DNA of the CDR3: TGTGCCATCAGTGAGGAGATCCATCAGCCCCAGCATTTT.